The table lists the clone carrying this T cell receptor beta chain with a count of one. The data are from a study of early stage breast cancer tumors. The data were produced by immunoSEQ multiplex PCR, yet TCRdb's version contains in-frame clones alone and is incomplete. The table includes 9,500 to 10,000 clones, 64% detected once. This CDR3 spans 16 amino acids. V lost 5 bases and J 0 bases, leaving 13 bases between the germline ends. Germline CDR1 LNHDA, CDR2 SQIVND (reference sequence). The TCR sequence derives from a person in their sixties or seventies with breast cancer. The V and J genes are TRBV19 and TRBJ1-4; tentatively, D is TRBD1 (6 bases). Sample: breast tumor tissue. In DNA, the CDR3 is TGTGCCAGTAGTCCAGGACAGCCCGCAACTAATGAAAAACTGTTTTTT. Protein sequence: CASSPGQPATNEKLFF.